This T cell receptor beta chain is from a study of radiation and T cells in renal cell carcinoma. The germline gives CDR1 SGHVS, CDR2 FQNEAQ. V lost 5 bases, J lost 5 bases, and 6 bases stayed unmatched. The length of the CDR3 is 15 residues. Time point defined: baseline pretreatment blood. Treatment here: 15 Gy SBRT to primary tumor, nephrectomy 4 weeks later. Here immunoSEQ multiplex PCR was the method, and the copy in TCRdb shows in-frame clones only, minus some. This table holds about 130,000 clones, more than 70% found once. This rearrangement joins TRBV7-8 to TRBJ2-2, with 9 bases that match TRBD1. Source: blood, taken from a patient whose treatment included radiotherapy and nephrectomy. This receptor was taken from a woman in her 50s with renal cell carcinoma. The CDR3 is CASSNTGGMTGELFF. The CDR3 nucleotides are TGTGCCAGCAGCAACACAGGGGGCATGACCGGGGAGCTGTTTTTT.